The entry that follows covers one T cell receptor (beta chain) sequence. Its target is unknown. The sample is drawn from a study of T cells after yellow fever vaccination. Study overall: The SMART-Seq v4 Ultra Low Input method served to prepare the low-cell-number fractions.

Germline V CDR1 and CDR2: LGHNT, FRNRAP. CDR3 length: 16 amino acids. Trimming removed 2 bases at V and 2 bases at J, with 14 bases between. The authors made TCR cDNA by 5'RACE template switching, adding a universal primer site and UMIs. MiXCR, run by TCRdb on the 5' RACE reads, gives a single entry per CDR3 protein. The table has some 320,000 distinct CDR3 sequences, around 8.6% seen once. General observations from the study: Subsequent booster samples again held most clones from primary vaccination (around 96% CD4, 85% to 90% CD8). Abundant bulk-population clonotypes could contaminate the FACS-sorted repertoires.

The sequences come from CD4+ T cells sorted from PBMCs, collected 5 days after the yellow fever booster vaccination. This chain connects TRBV12-5 to TRBJ2-3; D not resolved. The receptor was derived from a man between 18 and 29 years old who received the YFV17D yellow fever vaccine. CDR3 in DNA: TGTGCTAGTGGTTTGATCCCCTTGGCAGCCACAGATACGCAGTATTTT. Translation: CASGLIPLAATDTQYF.